The present T cell receptor beta chain was sequenced within a study of technical replicates of blood from a few donors (dated by TCRdb to 2016 to 2017). Library preparation was by the immunoSEQ multiplex PCR assay. Sourced from immuneACCESS, this table was stored by TCRdb with only in-frame sequences that have V and J called. A share of the clones is absent; for the studies checked, an unresolved V gene accounts for under half, and the remainder has no known explanation. This sample has roughly 80,000 clones in its table, and roughly 93% of those were observed once. The ten biggest clones cover approximately 0.45% of the sample. Of note for this clone: It has no known antigen specificity. Within one base of it there is no much larger clone, and no base qualities were kept.

The CDR3 sequence holds 19 residues, the cysteine and phenylalanine included. Only the CDR3 DNA is retained, 57 bases long and in frame from the first base. CDR1 and CDR2, per the germline V gene (reference sequence), are SEHNR and FQNEAQ. For this chain, trimming is 1 base at the V end and 6 bases at the J end, and the number of junction bases without a gene match is 18. The sample comprised T cells isolated from PBMCs. The origin of this receptor is a human donor in good health. The sequence links TRBV7-9 to TRBJ2-3; 8 bases in the middle match TRBD1. The DNA reads as follows: TGTGCCAGCAGCTTAGTGGACAGGGTAAGGGTGGTGTACGGCGATACGCAGTATTTT. Its protein reads: CASSLVDRVRVVYGDTQYF.